The text below deals with one TCR beta chain. What it recognizes is unknown. Alongside a J-beta primer mix, a sample-barcoded 5' primer served in a second PCR lasting about 7 to 12 cycles. TCRdb called the 5' RACE reads again in MiXCR, with one record for every CDR3 protein. This sample has more than 650,000 distinct CDR3 sequences, with more than 25% found just once. The data belong to a study of blood T cells in healthy people across ages. Whole-study findings and limits: PBMCs left unsorted prevented a conclusive naive versus antigen-experienced comparison.

From germline, CDR1 is SGHTA and CDR2 FQGTGA. Between the trimmed V and J ends, which lost 3 bases and 3 bases, there was a span of 20 bases. The CDR3 contains 18 residues. These data were also filed under a second study, of T cells of mothers and their children.

The chain recombines TRBV7-3 with TRBJ1-4; D unclear. The sample was blood. The sequence came from a boy younger than 18 in good health. CDR3 bases: TGTGCCAGCAGCTTTACTCCTCCAGACCGTAGTGCTAATGAAAAACTGTTTTTT. It codes for CASSFTPPDRSANEKLFF.